The clone carrying this T cell receptor beta chain was found many times. Its antigen remains unknown. V gave up 3 bases and J gave up 5 bases; unmatched junction bases: 10. Germline values: CDR1 MNHEY, CDR2 SMNVEV (reference sequence). This CDR3 region has 18 residues. The data are from a study of Graves' ophthalmopathy and Graves' hyperthyroidism. General study points: Clonotypes were expanded in thyroid at above 0.001 frequency, and most also appeared in blood. The model achieved over 60% sensitivity and less than 85% specificity for ophthalmopathy progression.

A diagnosis was made from clinical symptoms together with serum thyroxine, TRAb, thyroid ultrasound and orbital computed tomography. A roughly 10 ml volume of fresh peripheral blood provided the PBMCs. Amplification of TCR beta CDR3 regions used RNA transcripts. The first-round RT-PCR employed HTBI primers together with the Qiagen OneStep RT-PCR kit. A multiplex PCR was then performed as the second round. TCRdb analysed the multiplex PCR reads with MiXCR anew, one entry per CDR3 protein. The sample has 200,000 to 250,000 distinct CDR3 sequences, roughly 21% seen once. The V and J genes are TRBV27 and TRBJ2-2; 12 bases agree with TRBD2. The clonotype comes from a woman between 45 and 60 years old with Graves' ophthalmopathy. The specimen was peripheral blood. The CDR3 region is CASSFQASGRASTGELFF. The CDR3 DNA reads TGTGCCAGCAGTTTTCAGGCTAGCGGGAGGGCCAGTACCGGGGAGCTGTTTTTT.